This T cell receptor (beta chain) was recovered during a study of breast tumors, draining lymph nodes, adjacent tissues. The lymph nodes were axillary draining lymph nodes from breast cancer patients. TCRdb processed the multiplex PCR reads anew with MiXCR; each CDR3 protein has one entry. The sample holds about 230,000 distinct CDR3 sequences, approximately 30% seen once. This clonotype was picked up a small number of times. Its antigen remains unknown. CDR1 is MDHEN and CDR2 is SYDVKM in the germline V gene. Trimming removed 5 bases from V and 6 bases from J; junction bases left unmatched: 5. The CDR3 is made up of 13 amino acids. Study-wide results and caveats: Most tumor T cells seemingly derive from lymph node, then expand in tumor. Compared with lymph nodes, tumors were less diverse; compared with nontumor tissue, more. Tumor T cell lymph node origin was a supported hypothesis, not proven. Luminal-like breast cancer showed significantly greater tumor-nontumor repertoire similarity than basal-like breast cancer did.

The chain is built from TRBV28 and TRBJ2-7; 9 bases map to TRBD1. Sequenced sample: axillary lymph node tissue. The clonotype was recovered from a female donor with breast cancer. Some clones in this sample may be carry-over from other donors' samples. The CDR3 region is CASSVGQGSEQYF. In DNA, the CDR3 is TGTGCCAGCAGTGTAGGACAGGGGAGCGAGCAGTACTTC.